These T cell receptor beta chains were read from a single sample in a study of cytomegalovirus exposure and HLA in healthy donors. Measured with immunoSEQ multiplex PCR; TCRdb has only the in-frame clones, and not every one. In the table there are roughly 100,000 clones, approximately 81% of which are singletons. The sequencing input was PBMCs. These receptors all stem from a man aged 25-45 years in good health and CMV-seronegative. CDR3s include the opening cysteine and the closing phenylalanine or tryptophan. Clone size, where shown, is once, few, many, or a class for clones that have expanded.

clone_size v_call cdr3_length cdr3_aa
few TRBV2 13 CASSDSGSYGYTF
. TRBV7-2 15 CASSLTSGGNRELFF
. TRBV10-1 16 CASSPGTSGGTDTQYF
. TRBV25-1 13 CASMYPGEYGYTF
. TRBV25-1 16 CASSALSRGRGGELFF
. TRBV5-4 16 CASSRRTSGGNNEQFF
. TRBV10-3 13 CAVTPRVNEKLFF
. TRBV4-3 14 CASSQVAGAHEQFF
. TRBV6-1 15 CASSEGAGLNQPQHF
. TRBV30 14 CAWSRDRAGTEAFF
. TRBV29-1 14 CSVALTGSGTEAFF
. TRBV6-1 14 CASSEAHDRETQYF
. TRBV7-9 15 CASSLGLEKTDTQYF
few TRBV7-2 17 CASSSKATGAVTDTQYF
. TRBV2 12 CASRDDRGGYTF
. TRBV11-2 15 CASSASQGVGQPQHF
. TRBV2 15 CASRGTTIGTDTQYF
. TRBV19 18 CASSMSWASGRSTDTQYF
. TRBV29-1 13 CSVAGGNRYEQYF
. TRBV6-1 16 CASSELAGEHYNEQFF
. TRBV6-5 16 CASSYGPTRVDYGYTF
. TRBV7-2 14 CASSVDSLNTEAFF
few TRBV7-9 13 CASSSSGRETQYF
few TRBV4-1 16 CASSPPLAGGNNEQFF
. TRBV5-1 15 CASSVGDSSNSPLHF
. TRBV5-6 16 CASSFYASGSLDTQYF
. TRBV7-2 15 CASSQGLAGSDTQYF
. TRBV19 14 CASSLGQMNTEAFF
. TRBV2 18 CASRPDRGNLANTGELFF